These 14 T cell receptor beta chains share one sample of origin, sequenced in a study of blood T cell repertoires in COVID-19. Sequencing used immunoSEQ multiplex PCR; TCRdb keeps in-frame clones, though not all of them. The repertoire has roughly 700,000 clones, 90% of them found once; the top ten carry under 0.3%. The sequencing input was peripheral blood. The receptors here all came from a young woman with acute or convalescent COVID-19.

This clone has more than one count but fewer than ten. This chain links TRBV7-9 with TRBJ1-1, with 10 bases that match TRBD1. The germline gives CDR1 SEHNR, CDR2 FQNEAQ (reference sequence). The length of the CDR3 is 15 residues. The V and J ends lost 5 bases and 0 bases, in that order; junction bases with no gene match: 3. Here the CDR3 DNA reads TGTGCCAGCAGCATCGGACAGGGGGTGAACACTGAAGCTTTCTTT. Translated: CASSIGQGVNTEAFF.

The chain couples TRBV5-1 to TRBJ2-7; 7 nucleotides align to TRBD1. V lost 4 bases and J lost 4; bases outside the gene matches: 8. The V gene's germline CDR1 is SGHRS and CDR2 YFSETQ. The CDR3 extends over 14 amino acids. CDR3 sequence (DNA): TGCGCCAGCAGCATAGGACAGGCAGTTTACGAGCAGTACTTC. It codes for CASSIGQAVYEQYF. The whole variable domain, filled in from reference TRBV5-1 and TRBJ2-7, reads KAGVTQTPRYLIKTRGQQVTLSCSPISGHRSVSWYQQTPGQGLQFLFEYFSETQRNKGNFPGRFSGRQFSNSRSEMNVSTLELGDSALYLCASSIGQAVYEQYFGPGTRLTVT.

The chain joins TRBV19 to TRBJ2-1, with 9 bases aligning to TRBD1. CDR1 is LNHDA and CDR2 is SQIVND in the germline V gene (reference sequence). This CDR3 is 12 amino acids long. V was pared by 8 bases and J by 7 bases, with 3 bases of the junction left unmatched. The CDR3 DNA reads TGTGCCAGTCGGACAGGGGCTAATGAGCAGTTCTTC. Its protein is CASRTGANEQFF.

The V gene is TRBV9, the J gene TRBJ2-2; D ambiguous. Germline CDR1 and CDR2: SGDLS and YYNGEE. The CDR3 totals 15 residues. V lost 0 bases and J lost 4, with 10 bases in between. The CDR3 spells CASSVDPRTTGELFF. The CDR3 DNA reads TGTGCCAGCAGCGTAGACCCGCGAACCACCGGGGAGCTGTTTTTT.

J is TRBJ1-3 and V is TRBV2; D not certain. The V gene's germline CDR1 is SNHLY and CDR2 FYNNEI. The CDR3 is 15 residues long. Trimming stripped 7 bases from V and 1 base from J, with 14 bases between. DNA for the CDR3: TGTGCCAGCAAGGAGGGCGATTCGTCTGGAAACACCATATATTTT. This gives the protein CASKEGDSSGNTIYF.

The chain recombines TRBV27 with TRBJ1-4; D possibly corresponds to TRBD1 (6 bases). This CDR3 comprises 15 residues. V was shortened by 6 bases and J by 5 bases, with 16 bases between the two germline ends. CDR1 is MNHEY, CDR2 SMNVEV, per germline (reference sequence). The CDR3 DNA reads as TGTGCCAGCAGGGCCGGGACAACTAAAAATGAAAAACTGTTTTTT. It translates to CASRAGTTKNEKLFF.

This clone came up a few times. This chain uses TRBV10-1 with TRBJ1-2, with D possibly matching TRBD1 (5 bases). The CDR3 totals 13 residues. Between the trimmed V and J ends, which lost 5 bases and 3 bases, there was a span of 10 bases. Germline V CDR1 and CDR2: WNHNN, SYGVQD (reference sequence). CDR3 residues: CASSLQGDYGYTF. The CDR3 nucleotides are TGCGCCAGCAGTCTCCAGGGTGACTATGGCTACACCTTC.

The V call is TRBV6-5, the J call TRBJ1-1; tentative D call: TRBD1 (6 bases). The CDR3 length is 13 residues. Germline V gives CDR1 MNHEY, CDR2 SVGAGI. V shed 6 bases and J shed 6 bases, with 14 bases lying between them. CDR3 in amino acids: CASSNHRVAEAFF. CDR3 DNA: TGTGCCAGCAGCAACCACAGGGTTGCTGAAGCTTTCTTT.

The chain carries TRBV11-1 and TRBJ1-1, with D possibly being TRBD1 (6 bases). V was clipped by 5 bases and J by 1 base, with 14 bases between them. Per germline, CDR1 SGHAT and CDR2 FQDESV (reference sequence). The CDR3 is 15 residues long. In DNA form, the CDR3 reads TGTGCCAGCAGCCCCGAGGGGGGGGCGAACACTGAAGCTTTCTTT. This sequence encodes CASSPEGGANTEAFF.

This clone was observed a handful of times. The chain joins TRBV5-8 to TRBJ1-1; 7 bases align to TRBD1. Trimming cost V 8 bases and J 1 base; bases outside gene matches: 11. Germline V gene lookup returns CDR1 SGHTS and CDR2 YDEGEE. The CDR3 extends over 15 amino acids. DNA for the CDR3: TGTGCCAGTAATATCTGGGACAGACGGAACACTGAAGCTTTCTTT. Protein sequence: CASNIWDRRNTEAFF.

The rearrangement links TRBV5-1 to TRBJ1-1; D gene uncertain. The V end was cut by 4 bases, the J end by 3 bases, with 7 bases between. This CDR3 is 12 amino acids long. Germline CDR1 is SGHRS and CDR2 is YFSETQ. CDR3 protein: CASSQRDTEAFF. The CDR3 region has the DNA TGCGCCAGCAGCCAACGGGACACTGAAGCTTTCTTT.

The rearrangement uses TRBV4-1 and TRBJ1-2; D not certain. V was clipped by 2 bases and J by 5 bases, with 15 bases between them. The length of the CDR3 is 15 residues. Germline V gene sequence: CDR1 MGHRA, CDR2 YSYEKL. CDR3 in amino acids: CASSQSLEGLYGYTF. CDR3 DNA: TGCGCCAGCAGCCAATCCCTTGAGGGTCTGTATGGCTACACCTTC.

The chain carries TRBV7-2 and TRBJ1-2; possible D gene TRBD1, 5 bases. The CDR3 has 16 amino acids. Deletions cut 1 base from V and 10 bases from J, with 22 bases between. Germline V gene lookup returns CDR1 SGHTA and CDR2 FQGNSA. CDR3 sequence: CASSLGGGFVQGLYTF. In nucleotides, the CDR3 is TGTGCCAGCAGCTTAGGAGGTGGTTTCGTCCAGGGCCTCTACACCTTC.

The rearrangement links TRBV5-1 to TRBJ1-2; 12 nucleotides agree with TRBD1. The CDR3 length is 16 residues. Germline CDR1 and CDR2: SGHRS and YFSETQ. J gave up 3 bases and V 7 bases, and 10 bases lay outside the gene matches. The CDR3 here is CASGGTGGAGDYGYTF. CDR3 sequence (DNA): TGCGCCAGCGGTGGGACAGGGGGCGCGGGGGACTATGGCTACACCTTC.